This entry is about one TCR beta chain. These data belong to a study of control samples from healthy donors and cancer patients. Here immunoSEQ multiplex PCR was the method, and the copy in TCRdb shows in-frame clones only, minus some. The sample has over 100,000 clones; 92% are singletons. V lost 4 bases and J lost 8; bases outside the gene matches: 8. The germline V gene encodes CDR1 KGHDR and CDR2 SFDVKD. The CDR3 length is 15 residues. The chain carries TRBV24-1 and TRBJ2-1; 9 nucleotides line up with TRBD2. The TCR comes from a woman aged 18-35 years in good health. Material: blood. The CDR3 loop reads CATSDSGTSLYEQFF. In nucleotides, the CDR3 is TGTGCCACCAGTGACTCCGGGACTAGCCTCTATGAGCAGTTCTTC.